The TCR beta chain described here comes from a study of OX40 agonist ivuxolimab in advanced cancers. Across the study: Patients' therapy was ivuxolimab, an antibody that acts as an agonist of OX40 (CD134). Findings and caveats of the study: Some nonresponders also had low normalized T-cell clonal expansion.

Autoimmune disease history or systemic immunosuppression led to patients being barred. As for this clone: Antigen specificity is unknown.

Profiling relied on immunoSEQ multiplex PCR, and the TCRdb table lists in-frame clones only, not all of them. This table holds approximately 160,000 clones, 90% to 95% found once. This CDR3 comprises 16 residues. V lost 0 bases, J lost 8 bases, and 16 bases lay in between. The germline V gene has CDR1 LNHNV and CDR2 YYDKDF (reference sequence). Source: CD4+ or CD8+ T cells sorted from blood, taken in a trial of the OX40 agonist ivuxolimab. The chain recombines TRBV15 with TRBJ1-4; weak D call: TRBD1 (5 bases). This clonotype was sampled from an adult with an advanced solid tumor such as melanoma, head and neck, liver or kidney cancer. This CDR3 reads CATSRDRSSGGEKLFF. CDR3 DNA sequence: TGTGCCACCAGCAGAGATCGTTCCAGTGGGGGGGAAAAACTGTTTTTT.